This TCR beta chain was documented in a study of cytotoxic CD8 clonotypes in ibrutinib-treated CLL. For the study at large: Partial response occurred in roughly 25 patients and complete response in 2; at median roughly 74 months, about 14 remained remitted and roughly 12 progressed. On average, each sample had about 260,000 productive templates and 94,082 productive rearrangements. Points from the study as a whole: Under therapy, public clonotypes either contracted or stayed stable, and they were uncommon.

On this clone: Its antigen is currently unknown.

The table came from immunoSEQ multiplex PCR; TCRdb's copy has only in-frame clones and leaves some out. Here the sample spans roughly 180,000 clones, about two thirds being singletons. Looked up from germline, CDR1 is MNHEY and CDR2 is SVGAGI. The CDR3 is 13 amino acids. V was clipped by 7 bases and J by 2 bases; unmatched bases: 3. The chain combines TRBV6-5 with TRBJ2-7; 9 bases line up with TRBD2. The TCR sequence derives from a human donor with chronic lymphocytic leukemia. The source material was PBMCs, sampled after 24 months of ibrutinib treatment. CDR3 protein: CASIAGETYEQYF. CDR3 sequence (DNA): TGTGCCAGCATAGCGGGGGAAACCTACGAGCAGTACTTC.